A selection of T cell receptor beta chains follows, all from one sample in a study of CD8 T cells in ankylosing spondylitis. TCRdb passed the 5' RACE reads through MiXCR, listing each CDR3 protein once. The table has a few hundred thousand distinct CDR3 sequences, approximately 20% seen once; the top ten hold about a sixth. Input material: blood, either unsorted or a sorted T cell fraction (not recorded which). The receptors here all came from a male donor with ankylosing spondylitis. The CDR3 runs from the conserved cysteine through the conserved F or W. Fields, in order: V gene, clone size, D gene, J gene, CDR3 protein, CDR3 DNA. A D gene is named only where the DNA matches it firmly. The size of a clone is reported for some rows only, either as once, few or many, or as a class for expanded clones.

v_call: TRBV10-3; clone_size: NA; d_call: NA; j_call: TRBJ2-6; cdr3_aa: CAISHTGGANVLTF; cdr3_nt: TGTGCCATCAGCCACACTGGAGGGGCCAACGTCCTGACTTTC
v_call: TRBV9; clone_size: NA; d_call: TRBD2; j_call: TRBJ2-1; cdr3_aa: CASSVALAGVRNEQFF; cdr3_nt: TGTGCCAGCAGCGTAGCTCTAGCGGGAGTCCGCAATGAGCAGTTCTTC
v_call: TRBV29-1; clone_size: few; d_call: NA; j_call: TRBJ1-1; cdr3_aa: CSVEVRGTEAFF; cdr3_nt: TGCAGCGTTGAAGTAAGGGGAACTGAAGCTTTCTTT
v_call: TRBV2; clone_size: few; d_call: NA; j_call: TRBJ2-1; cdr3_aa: CASIASSYNEQFF; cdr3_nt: TGTGCCAGCATTGCGAGCTCCTACAATGAGCAGTTCTTC
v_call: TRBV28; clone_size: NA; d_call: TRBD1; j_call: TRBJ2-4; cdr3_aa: CASSSGTGGNIQYF; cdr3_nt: TGTGCCAGCAGTTCGGGGACAGGGGGGAACATTCAGTACTTC
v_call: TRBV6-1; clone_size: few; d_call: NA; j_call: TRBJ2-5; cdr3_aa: CASSEVDGIQETQYF; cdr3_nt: TGTGCCAGCAGTGAAGTGGACGGAATCCAAGAGACCCAGTACTTC
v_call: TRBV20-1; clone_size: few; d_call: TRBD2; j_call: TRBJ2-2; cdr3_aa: CSARGGGTGELFF; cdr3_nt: TGCAGTGCTAGAGGGGGGGGAACCGGGGAGCTGTTTTTT
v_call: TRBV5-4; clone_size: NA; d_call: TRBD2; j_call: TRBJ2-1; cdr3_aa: CASSLVGRAFNEQFF; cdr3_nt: TGTGCCAGCAGCTTGGTCGGGAGGGCCTTTAATGAGCAGTTCTTC
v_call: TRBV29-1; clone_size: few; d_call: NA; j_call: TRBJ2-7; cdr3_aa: CSVIRGLAAGDYEQYF; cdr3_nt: TGCAGCGTTATCAGGGGGTTAGCGGCAGGGGATTACGAGCAGTACTTC
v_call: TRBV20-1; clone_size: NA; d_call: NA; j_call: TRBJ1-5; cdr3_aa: CSAGLRGGSNQPQHF; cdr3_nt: TGCAGTGCTGGTCTCCGGGGTGGCAGCAATCAGCCCCAGCATTTT
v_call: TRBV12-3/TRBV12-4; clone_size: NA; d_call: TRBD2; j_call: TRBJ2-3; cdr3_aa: CASSPFRTSGATDTQYF; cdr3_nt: TGTGCCAGCAGTCCATTTAGAACTAGCGGGGCCACAGATACGCAGTATTTT
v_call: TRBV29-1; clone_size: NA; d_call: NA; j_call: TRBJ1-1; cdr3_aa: CSGAVVTEAFF; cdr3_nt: TGCAGCGGAGCCGTTGTCACTGAAGCTTTCTTT
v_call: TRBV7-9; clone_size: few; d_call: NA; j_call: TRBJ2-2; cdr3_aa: CASSQDGPNTGELFF; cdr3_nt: TGTGCCAGCAGCCAGGACGGACCGAACACCGGGGAGCTGTTTTTT
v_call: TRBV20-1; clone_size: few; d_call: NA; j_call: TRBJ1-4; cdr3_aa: CSALAVGQGILFF; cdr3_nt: NA
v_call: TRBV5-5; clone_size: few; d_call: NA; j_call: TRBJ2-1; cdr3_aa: CASSLDIGQFF; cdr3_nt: TGTGCCAGCAGCTTGGACATTGGGCAGTTCTTC
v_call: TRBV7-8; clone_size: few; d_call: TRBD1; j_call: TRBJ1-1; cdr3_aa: CASSIGTGGSTEAFF; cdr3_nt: TGTGCCAGCAGCATCGGGACAGGGGGGTCCACTGAAGCTTTCTTT
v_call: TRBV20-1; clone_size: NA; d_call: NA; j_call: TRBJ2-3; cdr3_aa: CSASSPSSRHGDTQYF; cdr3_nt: TGCAGTGCTAGTTCGCCGTCGTCGCGCCACGGGGATACGCAGTATTTT
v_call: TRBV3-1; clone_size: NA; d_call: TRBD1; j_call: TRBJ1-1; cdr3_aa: CASSQPTGGEAFF; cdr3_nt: TGTGCCAGCAGCCAGCCCACAGGGGGCGAAGCTTTCTTT
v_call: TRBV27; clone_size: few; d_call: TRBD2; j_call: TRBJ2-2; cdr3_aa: CASSLRLAGEMNTGELFF; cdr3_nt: TGTGCCAGCAGTTTGCGACTAGCGGGAGAAATGAACACCGGGGAGCTGTTTTTT
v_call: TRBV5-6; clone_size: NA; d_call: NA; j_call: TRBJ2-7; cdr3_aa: CAMSLGQYEQYF; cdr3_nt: TGTGCCATGAGCTTAGGGCAGTACGAGCAGTACTTC
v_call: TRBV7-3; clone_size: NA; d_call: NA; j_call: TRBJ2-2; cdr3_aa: CASSLGPAPNTGELFF; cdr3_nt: TGTGCCAGCAGCTTGGGGCCAGCCCCGAACACCGGGGAGCTGTTTTTT
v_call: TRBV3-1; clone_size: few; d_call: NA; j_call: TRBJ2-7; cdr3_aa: CASRGLREQYF; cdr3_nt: TGTGCCAGCAGGGGACTCCGGGAGCAGTACTTC
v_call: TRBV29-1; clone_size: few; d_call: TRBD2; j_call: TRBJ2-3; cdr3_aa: CSVSSGRGTDTQYF; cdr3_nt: TGCAGCGTCTCTAGCGGGAGGGGCACAGATACGCAGTATTTT
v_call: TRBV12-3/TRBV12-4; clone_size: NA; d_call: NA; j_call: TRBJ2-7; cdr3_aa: CASTMGSAEQYF; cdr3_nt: TGTGCCAGCACCATGGGATCGGCCGAGCAGTACTTC
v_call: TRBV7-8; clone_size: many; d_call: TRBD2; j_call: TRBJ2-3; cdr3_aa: CASSFGTRFSDTQYF; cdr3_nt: TGTGCCAGCAGCTTCGGGACTAGATTTTCCGATACGCAGTATTTT
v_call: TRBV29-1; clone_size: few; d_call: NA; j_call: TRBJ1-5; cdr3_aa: CSAGSRDSNQPQHF; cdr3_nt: TGCAGCGCCGGCTCCCGGGACAGCAATCAGCCCCAGCATTTT
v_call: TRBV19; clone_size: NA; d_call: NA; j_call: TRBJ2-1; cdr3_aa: CASSILASYNEQFF; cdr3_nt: TGTGCCAGTAGTATACTAGCTTCCTACAATGAGCAGTTCTTC
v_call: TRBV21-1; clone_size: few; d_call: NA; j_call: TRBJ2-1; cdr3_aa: CASSKKRSSSYNEQFF; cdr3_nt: TGTGCCAGCAGCAAAAAGCGGTCGAGCTCCTACAATGAGCAGTTCTTC
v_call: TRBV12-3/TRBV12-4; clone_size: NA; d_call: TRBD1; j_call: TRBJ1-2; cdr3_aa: CASNPLTGRYGYTF; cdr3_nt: TGTGCCAGCAACCCCCTGACAGGGCGCTATGGCTACACCTTC
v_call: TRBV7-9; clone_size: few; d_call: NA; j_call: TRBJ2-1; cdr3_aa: CASSLRRRQEYNEQFF; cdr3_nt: TGTGCCAGCAGCTTACGACGGCGGCAGGAGTACAATGAGCAGTTCTTC
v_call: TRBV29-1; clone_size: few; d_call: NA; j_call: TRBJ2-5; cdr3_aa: CSVAPGAQETQYF; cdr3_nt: TGCAGCGTAGCACCGGGGGCCCAAGAGACCCAGTACTTC
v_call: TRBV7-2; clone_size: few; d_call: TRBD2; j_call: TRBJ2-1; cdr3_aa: CASSLALADYNEQFF; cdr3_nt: TGTGCCAGCAGCTTAGCGCTAGCGGATTACAATGAGCAGTTCTTC
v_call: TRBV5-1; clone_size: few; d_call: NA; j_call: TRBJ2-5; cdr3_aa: CASSLGLDLPETQYF; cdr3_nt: TGCGCCAGCAGCTTGGGTCTGGACCTCCCGGAGACCCAGTACTTC
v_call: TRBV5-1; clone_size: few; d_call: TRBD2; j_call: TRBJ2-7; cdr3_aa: CASSLTGGIYEQYF; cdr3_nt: TGCGCCAGCAGCTTGACCGGGGGGATCTACGAGCAGTACTTC
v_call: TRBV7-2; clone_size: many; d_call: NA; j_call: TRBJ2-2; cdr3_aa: CASSSRNTGELFF; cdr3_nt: TGTGCCAGCAGCTCTCGAAACACCGGGGAGCTGTTTTTT
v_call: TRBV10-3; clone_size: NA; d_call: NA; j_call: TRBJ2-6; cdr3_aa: CAISGRTDSLSGANVLTF; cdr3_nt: TGTGCCATCAGTGGCCGGACGGACTCCCTCTCTGGGGCCAACGTCCTGACTTTC
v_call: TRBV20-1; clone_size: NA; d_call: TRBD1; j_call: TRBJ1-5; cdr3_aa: CSARELSGTVNQPQHF; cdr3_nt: TGCAGTGCTAGAGAACTATCTGGGACAGTCAATCAGCCCCAGCATTTT
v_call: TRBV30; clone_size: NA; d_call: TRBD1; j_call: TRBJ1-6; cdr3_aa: CAWSSGQRTSPLHF; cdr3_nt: TGTGCCTGGAGTTCGGGACAGAGAACTTCACCCCTCCACTTT
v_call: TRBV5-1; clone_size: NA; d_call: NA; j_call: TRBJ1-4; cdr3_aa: CASSPGPADEKLFF; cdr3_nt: TGCGCCAGCAGCCCGGGGCCTGCGGATGAAAAACTGTTTTTT
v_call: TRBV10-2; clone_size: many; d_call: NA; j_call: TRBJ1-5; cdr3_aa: CASSFNFDRTKQPQHF; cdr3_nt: TGCGCCAGCAGTTTCAACTTCGACAGGACTAAACAGCCCCAGCATTTT
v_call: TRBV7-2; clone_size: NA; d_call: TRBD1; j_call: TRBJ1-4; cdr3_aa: CASSPRQGRDKLFF; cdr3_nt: TGTGCCAGCAGCCCGCGACAGGGGAGAGATAAACTGTTTTTT
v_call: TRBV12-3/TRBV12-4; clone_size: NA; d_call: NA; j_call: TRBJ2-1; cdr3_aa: CASSLGAGLSYNEQFF; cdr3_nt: TGTGCCAGCAGTTTAGGGGCAGGGCTTTCCTACAATGAGCAGTTCTTC
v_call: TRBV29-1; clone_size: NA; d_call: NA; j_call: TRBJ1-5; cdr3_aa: CSVGQVNQPQHF; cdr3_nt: TGCAGCGTTGGACAGGTCAATCAGCCCCAGCATTTT
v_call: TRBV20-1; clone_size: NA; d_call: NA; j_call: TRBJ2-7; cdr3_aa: CSARDAGKLSYEQYF; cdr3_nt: TGCAGTGCTAGAGATGCCGGGAAGCTCTCCTACGAGCAGTACTTC
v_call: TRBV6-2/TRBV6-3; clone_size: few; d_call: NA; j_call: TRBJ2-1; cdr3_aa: CASSSNSGKPHNEQFF; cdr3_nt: TGTGCCAGCAGTTCAAATAGCGGAAAACCCCACAATGAGCAGTTCTTC
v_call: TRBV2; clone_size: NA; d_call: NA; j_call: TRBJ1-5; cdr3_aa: CASSKTVQPNQPQHF; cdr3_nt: TGTGCCAGCAGTAAAACCGTCCAGCCCAATCAGCCCCAGCATTTT
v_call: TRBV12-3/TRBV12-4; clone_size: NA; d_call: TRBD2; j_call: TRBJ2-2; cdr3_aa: CASSLSVTSGTGELFF; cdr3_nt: TGTGCCAGCAGTTTAAGTGTAACTAGCGGTACCGGGGAGCTGTTTTTT
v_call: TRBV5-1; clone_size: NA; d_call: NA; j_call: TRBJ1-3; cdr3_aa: CASSYDGSRSGNTIYF; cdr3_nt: TGCGCCAGCAGCTACGATGGGAGCCGCTCTGGAAACACCATATATTTT
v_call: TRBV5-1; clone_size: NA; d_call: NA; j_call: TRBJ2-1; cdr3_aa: CASSSGQRSSYSEQFF; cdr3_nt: TGCGCCAGCAGCTCAGGGCAGCGGAGCTCCTACAGTGAGCAGTTCTTC
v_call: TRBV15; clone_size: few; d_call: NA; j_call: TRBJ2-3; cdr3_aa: CATSSGDPTDTQYF; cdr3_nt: TGTGCCACCAGCAGCGGCGACCCCACAGATACGCAGTATTTT
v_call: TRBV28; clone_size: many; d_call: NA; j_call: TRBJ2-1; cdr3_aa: CASSLSRGSYNEQFF; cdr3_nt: TGTGCCAGCAGTTTGTCCCGGGGCTCCTACAATGAGCAGTTCTTC
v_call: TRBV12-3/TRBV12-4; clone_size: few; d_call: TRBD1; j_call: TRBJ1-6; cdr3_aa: CASSLGNPGQSPTLHF; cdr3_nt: TGTGCCAGCAGTTTAGGTAACCCGGGACAGAGCCCTACCCTCCACTTT
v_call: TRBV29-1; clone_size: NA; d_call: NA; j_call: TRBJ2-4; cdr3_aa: CSVEDSPNIQYF; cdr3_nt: TGCAGCGTTGAAGACTCTCCAAACATTCAGTACTTC
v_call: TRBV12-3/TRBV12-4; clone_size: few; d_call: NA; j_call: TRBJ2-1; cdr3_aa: CASSRNSYNEQFF; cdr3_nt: TGTGCCAGCAGCCGCAATTCCTACAATGAGCAGTTCTTC
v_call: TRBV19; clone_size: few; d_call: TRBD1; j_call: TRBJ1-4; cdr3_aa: CGTGREKLFF; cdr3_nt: TGCGGGACAGGGCGTGAAAAACTGTTTTTT
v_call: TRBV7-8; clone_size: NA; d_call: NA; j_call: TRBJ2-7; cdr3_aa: CASSFESSYEQYF; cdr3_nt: TGTGCCAGCAGCTTCGAGAGCTCCTACGAGCAGTACTTC
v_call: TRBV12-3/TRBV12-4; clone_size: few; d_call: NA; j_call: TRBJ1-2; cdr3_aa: CASSLGAGWGYTF; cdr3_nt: TGTGCCAGCAGTTTAGGGGCAGGGTGGGGCTACACCTTC
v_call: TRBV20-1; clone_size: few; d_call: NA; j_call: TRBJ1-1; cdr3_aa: CSARARGGTRAFF; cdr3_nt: TGCAGTGCTAGAGCGAGGGGGGGTACACGAGCTTTCTTT